The sequence of this T cell receptor (beta chain) was determined in a study of blood T cell repertoires in COVID-19. For the study at large: Researchers got acute and convalescent COVID-19 samples from the United States, Italy and Spain. From T cells, B-cell-depleted T cells, or PBMCs came the material, which was cDNA or gDNA.

CDR1 is LGHDT, CDR2 YNNKEL, per germline (reference sequence). V lost 3 bases and J lost 6; bases outside the gene matches: 1. This CDR3 is built from 14 residues. Methods used by the authors: Amplification of reference gene primers was used by the study to estimate nucleated cell counts. Profiling relied on immunoSEQ multiplex PCR, and the TCRdb table lists in-frame clones only, not all of them. The V and J calls and clone size come from that table; D and trimming were worked out from the DNA. The repertoire holds about 69,000 clones, 65% to 85% seen once, with approximately 15% in the top ten. This sequence joins TRBV3-1 (or the pseudogene TRBV3-2) and TRBJ2-7, with 14 bases matching TRBD2. This TCR was sampled from a man aged 55 to 69 with acute or convalescent COVID-19. Sequencing was performed on peripheral blood. The CDR3 DNA reads as TGTGCCAGCAGCCATGGACTAGCGGGGGGCGAGCAGTACTTC. Protein sequence: CASSHGLAGGEQYF.